One sample yielded the 10 T cell receptor beta chains listed below, sequenced in a study of a mutant IDH1 vaccine in newly diagnosed glioma. Time point: week 5, during vaccination. Doses of 300 ug of mutant IDH1 20-mer peptide were given with topical imiquimod. These receptors' antigens are unknown. Sequenced by immunoSEQ multiplex PCR; TCRdb stores in-frame clones only, minus some. The sample consists of tens of thousands of clones, about nine tenths of them appearing once. This sample comprised PBMCs, obtained from a glioma patient whose treatment included an IDH1 peptide vaccine. Receptors were obtained from a middle-aged woman with glioma.

The rearrangement uses TRBV5-1 and TRBJ2-1, with 10 bases matching TRBD2. V lost 1 base and J lost 7; bases outside the gene matches: 5. The V gene's germline CDR1 is SGHRS and CDR2 YFSETQ. This CDR3 comprises 15 residues. DNA for the CDR3: TGCGCCAGCAGCTTGTCTAGCGGGGGTGCAAATGAGCAGTTCTTC. Translated, it gives CASSLSSGGANEQFF.

This sequence joins TRBV21-1 and TRBJ1-5; the D call of TRBD1 is as the table states it, not checked on the DNA. TRBV21-1 is given as a pseudogene. This CDR3 is 15 amino acids long. The CDR3 loop reads CASSKKDREVCPQHF. As DNA, the CDR3 is TGTGCCAGCAGCAAAAAGGACAGGGAGGTTTGTCCCCAGCATTTT.

A single count supports this clone. An end of the junction does not agree with germline; a read error may underlie this. The chain has TRBV20-1 and TRBJ2-3; tentative D call: TRBD1 (5 bases). Germline CDR1 reads DFQATT; CDR2 reads SNEGSKA (reference sequence). CDR3 size: 9 residues. The CDR3 coding sequence is TGCAGTGCGGACCCCGGACACGTTTTT. It is translated as CSADPGHVF.

The CDR3 reads CASSLAGSGRRTQYF. The DNA for the CDR3 is TGTGCCAGCAGCTTAGCTGGTTCGGGACGCAGGACCCAGTACTTC. The chain employs TRBV7-9 and TRBJ2-5; either TRBD1 or TRBD2 may fit D (5 bases each). This CDR3 region has 15 residues. The germline CDR1 and CDR2 sequences are SEHNR and FQNEAQ (reference sequence). The germline V and J ends were trimmed by 0 bases and 7 bases, with 15 bases remaining between them.

J is TRBJ1-5 and V is TRBV2; D remains ambiguous. V lost 7 bases to trimming and J lost 5 bases, with 9 bases between them. The germline V gene encodes CDR1 SNHLY and CDR2 FYNNEI. The CDR3 has 12 amino acids. The CDR3 sequence: CASNRGDQPQHF. The DNA of the CDR3 is TGTGCCAGCAATCGAGGTGATCAGCCCCAGCATTTT.

The CDR3 DNA reads as TGTGCCAGCAAACAGGGGAGGCCCTATAATTCACCCCTCCACTTT. Encoded protein: CASKQGRPYNSPLHF. The rearrangement links TRBV11-1 to TRBJ1-6; TRBD1 matches at 7 bases. The V and J ends lost 7 bases and 2 bases, in that order; junction bases with no gene match: 5. This CDR3 has 15 residues. The V gene's germline CDR1 is SGHAT and CDR2 FQDESV (reference sequence).

The V and J genes are TRBV7-9 and TRBJ2-7, with D possibly matching TRBD1 (5 bases). V shed 4 bases and J shed 3 bases, with 19 bases lying between them. The CDR3 is made up of 16 amino acids. Germline lookup yields CDR1 SEHNR and CDR2 FQNEAQ (reference sequence). The CDR3 sequence is CASSYAQGPNHYEQYF. The CDR3 DNA sequence: TGTGCCAGCAGCTACGCGCAGGGCCCGAATCACTACGAGCAGTACTTC.

V gene TRBV6-5 combines with J gene TRBJ2-7; D unclear. Looked up from germline, CDR1 is MNHEY and CDR2 is SVGAGI. Deletions cut 3 bases from V and 6 bases from J, with 12 bases between. The CDR3 is made up of 13 amino acids. CDR3 amino acids: CASSYPGLGEQYF. The CDR3 DNA sequence: TGTGCCAGCAGTTATCCGGGTCTGGGCGAGCAGTACTTC.

The chain couples TRBV2 to TRBJ1-6; D is undetermined. The germline CDR1 and CDR2 sequences are SNHLY and FYNNEI. V shed 3 bases and J shed 0 bases, with 9 bases lying between them. The CDR3 has 16 amino acids. This CDR3 is CASSDGTISYNSPLHF. The CDR3 DNA is TGTGCCAGCAGTGACGGTACGATCTCCTATAATTCACCCCTCCACTTT. Filled out from reference TRBV2 and TRBJ1-6, the complete variable domain reads EPEVTQTPSHQVTQMGQEVILRCVPISNHLYFYWYRQILGQKVEFLVSFYNNEISEKSEIFDDQFSVERPDGSNFTLKIRSTKLEDSAMYFCASSDGTISYNSPLHFGNGTRLTVT.

The genes are TRBV7-6 and TRBJ1-3; 7 bases are a match to TRBD1. The CDR3 contains 15 residues. The germline V gene encodes CDR1 SGHVS and CDR2 FNYEAQ. The V segment lost 2 bases and the J segment 3 bases; nucleotides outside the gene matches: 4. The CDR3 protein is CASSLTTGIGNTIYF. CDR3 coding DNA: TGTGCCAGCAGCTTAACGACAGGGATTGGAAACACCATATATTTT.